This T cell receptor (beta chain) was captured by sequencing in a study of molecular identifiers for immune sequencing clone quantification. General observations from the study: Clones above 20 RNA copies held over 98% of effector molecules, under 1% in naive cells.

The authors gated naive CD8 T cells as CD8+CD4-CCR7+CD45RA+ for sorting. Preparation methods for the bulk TCR libraries were those previously described, with listed TCR primers. TCRdb itself ran the PCR reads through MiXCR, one entry per CDR3 protein. Of around 100,000 distinct CDR3 sequences listed, around 37% are singletons. A word on this clonotype: The antigen remains undetermined. Given a much more abundant clone one base away, this may be a read error.

CDR3 length equals 14 residues. V lost 1 base to trimming and J lost 4 bases, with 8 bases between them. Germline-derived CDR1 and CDR2 are MDHEN and SYDVKM. Sequencing was performed on naive CD8+ T cells from blood, with Jurkat cell RNA spiked in. The subset is: FACS-sorted CD8+CD4-CCR7+CD45RA+ naive T cells. The chain links TRBV28 to TRBJ1-5; D call uncertain. This sequence originates from a human donor in good health. Some libraries in this study had Jurkat cell RNA spiked in. Here the CDR3 reads CASSLLSLNQPQHF. CDR3 nucleotide sequence: TGTGCCAGCAGTTTATTGTCCCTGAATCAGCCCCAGCATTTT.